These T cell receptor beta chains were read from a single sample in a study of spatial heterogeneity in lung cancer. TCRdb reprocessed the 5' RACE reads via MiXCR and lists one record per CDR3 protein. The sample includes 40,000 to 45,000 distinct CDR3 sequences, roughly 13% seen only once; the top ten take about 60%. Sequencing was performed on PBMCs, taken at surgery. The receptor set was obtained from a male donor with early-stage non-small cell lung cancer. Both conserved end residues are part of each CDR3. A D gene is named only where the DNA matches it firmly. Clone size is given for some rows only: seen once, a few or many times, or a class if the clone is expanded.

CDR3: CSAPGVGDEQFF
DNA: TGCAGTGCCCCCGGGGTCGGCGATGAGCAGTTCTTC
D: -
size: many
J: TRBJ2-1
V: TRBV20-1

CDR3: CASKGRISSYEQYF
DNA: TGTGCCAGCAAAGGACGGATTAGCTCCTACGAGCAGTACTTC
D: -
size: -
J: TRBJ2-7
V: TRBV6-1

CDR3: CASSQAPNTEAFF
DNA: TGCGCCAGCAGCCAAGCCCCCAACACTGAAGCTTTCTTT
D: -
size: few
J: TRBJ1-1
V: TRBV4-3

CDR3: CASSSGLGDIWEYSNQPQHF
DNA: TGTGCCAGCAGCTCTGGTCTGGGAGACATATGGGAGTATAGCAATCAGCCCCAGCATTTT
D: -
size: few
J: TRBJ1-5
V: TRBV7-9

CDR3: CASSGSGNGYTF
DNA: TGCGCCAGCAGCGGGAGCGGCAATGGCTACACCTTC
D: -
size: -
J: TRBJ1-2
V: TRBV5-1

CDR3: CSVEGAGGRTDTQYF
DNA: TGCAGCGTTGAAGGGGCAGGGGGCCGCACAGATACGCAGTATTTT
D: TRBD1
size: -
J: TRBJ2-3
V: TRBV29-1

CDR3: CASSQDNDPTYEQYF
DNA: TGCGCCAGCAGCCAAGATAACGACCCGACCTACGAGCAGTACTTC
D: -
size: few
J: TRBJ2-7
V: TRBV4-3

CDR3: CASSAGTASPEAFF
DNA: TGTGCCAGCAGCGCCGGGACAGCGAGCCCTGAAGCTTTCTTT
D: TRBD1
size: many
J: TRBJ1-1
V: TRBV7-2

CDR3: CASSFRSNHEQYF
DNA: TGTGCCAGCAGCTTCAGGTCTAACCACGAGCAGTACTTC
D: -
size: -
J: TRBJ2-7
V: TRBV7-2

CDR3: CSATSTVSYEQYF
DNA: TGCAGCGCGACTAGTACAGTCTCCTACGAGCAGTACTTC
D: -
size: few
J: TRBJ2-7
V: TRBV29-1

CDR3: CASSLYGGNYEQYF
DNA: TGTGCCAGCAGTCTATATGGGGGAAACTACGAGCAGTACTTC
D: -
size: -
J: TRBJ2-7
V: TRBV28

CDR3: CASSFGEKLFF
DNA: TGTGCCAGCAGCTTCGGGGAAAAACTGTTTTTT
D: -
size: many
J: TRBJ1-4
V: TRBV7-2

CDR3: CASTIGTGDHEQYF
DNA: TGTGCCAGCACCATAGGGACAGGGGACCACGAGCAGTACTTC
D: TRBD1
size: few
J: TRBJ2-7
V: TRBV5-4

CDR3: CASSLGTMDEQYF
DNA: TGTGCCAGCAGCCTCGGGACTATGGACGAGCAGTACTTC
D: TRBD2
size: once
J: TRBJ2-7
V: TRBV7-9

CDR3: CASSPSVGIYGYTF
DNA: TGTGCCAGCAGCCCAAGTGTAGGGATCTATGGCTACACCTTC
D: -
size: many
J: TRBJ1-2
V: TRBV7-9

CDR3: CARSGTGVVRREGRYRDEQFF
DNA: TGTGCCAGATCCGGGACAGGGGTCGTTAGGCGGGAGGGCCGTTATCGCGATGAGCAGTTCTTC
D: -
size: few
J: TRBJ2-1
V: TRBV2

CDR3: CSARQSNTDTQYF
DNA: TGCAGTGCCCGCCAAAGTAACACAGATACGCAGTATTTT
D: -
size: few
J: TRBJ2-3
V: TRBV20-1

CDR3: CASSLPRDSRGTQYF
DNA: TGTGCCAGCAGCTTGCCCCGGGACTCACGGGGGACCCAGTACTTC
D: -
size: few
J: TRBJ2-5
V: TRBV5-5

CDR3: CASRKADENTIYF
DNA: TGTGCCAGCAGGAAGGCGGACGAAAACACCATATATTTT
D: -
size: few
J: TRBJ1-3
V: TRBV7-9

CDR3: CASSPPLDAGRTEAFF
DNA: TGCGCCAGCAGCCCCCCGTTGGACGCGGGAAGAACTGAAGCTTTCTTT
D: -
size: many
J: TRBJ1-1
V: TRBV5-1

CDR3: CASSPATGSRTDTQYF
DNA: TGTGCCAGCAGCCCGGCGACAGGGTCCCGCACAGATACGCAGTATTTT
D: TRBD1
size: -
J: TRBJ2-3
V: TRBV7-9

CDR3: CASSEIGRDTQYF
DNA: TGTGCCAGCAGTGAAATCGGGAGGGATACGCAGTATTTT
D: TRBD2
size: -
J: TRBJ2-3
V: TRBV6-4

CDR3: CASTSEGGGLYF
DNA: TGTGCCAGCACCTCCGAGGGAGGGGGCTTGTACTTC
D: -
size: -
J: TRBJ2-7
V: TRBV7-9

CDR3: CASSQDPGWGETQYF
DNA: TGCGCCAGCAGCCAAGATCCGGGTTGGGGGGAGACCCAGTACTTC
D: -
size: many
J: TRBJ2-5
V: TRBV4-1

CDR3: CASRSDGLRTYEQYF
DNA: TGTGCCAGCAGATCCGACGGCTTACGCACCTACGAGCAGTACTTC
D: -
size: -
J: TRBJ2-7
V: TRBV6-2/TRBV6-3

CDR3: CASSIGSREGQFF
DNA: TGTGCCAGTAGTATAGGTTCCCGGGAGGGCCAGTTCTTC
D: TRBD2
size: -
J: TRBJ2-1
V: TRBV19

CDR3: CSVAGGAGNYGYTF
DNA: TGCAGCGTTGCGGGGGGCGCGGGGAACTATGGCTACACCTTC
D: -
size: -
J: TRBJ1-2
V: TRBV29-1

CDR3: CASSLWTGGGQETQYF
DNA: TGTGCCAGCAGCCTCTGGACAGGGGGTGGCCAAGAGACCCAGTACTTC
D: TRBD1
size: many
J: TRBJ2-5
V: TRBV5-6

CDR3: CSVSPGPDPRGYTF
DNA: TGCAGCGTTTCCCCCGGACCAGATCCGAGGGGCTACACCTTC
D: -
size: -
J: TRBJ1-2
V: TRBV29-1